Following are 21 T cell receptor beta chains from one sample sequenced in a study of tissue T cells after allogeneic stem cell transplantation (dated by TCRdb to between 2021 and 2024). Libraries were built with the immunoSEQ multiplex PCR assay. Drawn from immuneACCESS, this table holds only the in-frame rearrangements with V and J called that TCRdb kept. Clones are partly lost; checked studies trace under half to an unresolved V gene and leave the rest unexplained. The sample contains 5,500 to 9,000 clones, about 46% of them found a single time. The ten largest clones add up to 3.5% to 4% of the sample. The sample's time point label, decoded: mouse harvest day 7 after allogeneic transplant. Each mouse graft consisted of 10^7 T-cell-depleted bone marrow cells plus 10^6 splenic CD5+ T cells and was given by tail vein injection. Material for sequencing was gut tissue. Receptor source: a female BALB/c mouse given C57BL/6 T cells with graft-versus-host disease after an allogeneic hematopoietic cell transplant.

This clone was seen a few times. Gene and germline names: mouse. The sequenced part of the CDR3 DNA is TGTGCCAGCAGTCTGTCCCAGGGCGTGGAACAGTAC. It specifies CASSLSQGVEQY. In full, the CDR3 is CASSLSQGVEQYF. The chain carries TRBV26 and TRBJ2-7, with D perhaps matching TRBD1 (5 bases). Coverage ceases 1 residue before the CDR3 finishes, and the germline J gene fills in the end. CDR1 is KGHPV, CDR2 FQNQEV, per germline (reference sequence). CDR3 length: 13 residues. Trimming stripped 0 bases from V and 7 bases from J, with 10 bases between.

For this clone: Any gene name here is a mouse gene name. Read coverage stops 1 residue before the CDR3 terminus; the germline J gene supplies the remainder. The chain couples TRBV26 to TRBJ2-3, with TRBD1 as a possible D gene (5 bases). Trimming took 6 bases from V and 0 from J, leaving 7 bases between them. Germline V gives CDR1 KGHPV, CDR2 FQNQEV (reference sequence). The CDR3 loop spans 13 amino acids. This CDR3 is CASSQGSAETLYF. The part of the CDR3 DNA that was read is TGTGCCAGCAGCCAGGGTAGTGCAGAAACGCTGTAT.

By share of the sample, this clone is medium-sized (0.01 to 0.1%). Mouse gene names and germline throughout. Sequencing ends 1 residue short of the CDR3 end; the germline J gene provides the rest. This chain connects TRBV26 to TRBJ2-7, with 13 bases fitting TRBD2. This CDR3 is 14 amino acids long. V gave up 6 bases and J gave up 6 bases; unmatched junction bases: 5. Per germline, CDR1 KGHPV and CDR2 FQNQEV (reference sequence). The CDR3 DNA, read in part, is TGTGCCAGCAGCCCCGGGACTGGGGGGGTTGAACAGTAC. This gives the protein CASSPGTGGVEQY. The complete CDR3 sequence is CASSPGTGGVEQYF.

The table lists this clone with a count of one. The gene names here belong to mouse. The read halts 1 residue ahead of the CDR3 end, with the missing end drawn from the germline J gene. J is TRBJ1-1 and V is TRBV26; D may be TRBD1 (6 bases). The CDR3 has 14 amino acids. Per germline, CDR1 KGHPV and CDR2 FQNQEV (reference sequence). Trimming removed 4 bases at V and 0 bases at J, with 9 bases between. CDR3 protein: CASSRGHANTEVFF. The CDR3 bases that were read are TGTGCCAGCAGTCGGGGACACGCAAACACAGAAGTCTTC.

To note about this clone: Genes here carry mouse names. With the read ending 1 residue before the CDR3 end, the germline J gene is used to fill in that end. The V call is TRBV14, the J call TRBJ2-7; 11 positions agree with TRBD2. Germline lookup yields CDR1 SGHDT and CDR2 FRDEAV. The CDR3 length is 14 residues. J gave up 6 bases and V 5 bases, and 7 bases lay outside the gene matches. The CDR3 bases that were read are TGTGCCAGCAGGCCGGGACTGGGGGATTTTGAACAGTAC. Translation: CASRPGLGDFEQY. The full CDR3 sequence reads CASRPGLGDFEQYF.

Details on this clone: Gene labels here are mouse ones. The sequenced part of the CDR3 DNA is TGTGCCAGCAGTCTCAGGGTTGAAGTCTTC. It specifies CASSLRVEVF. The whole CDR3 protein is CASSLRVEVFF. The chain employs TRBV26 and TRBJ1-1; TRBD1 might be the D (5 bases). The read ends 1 residue before the CDR3 terminus; that terminus is restored from the germline J gene. The CDR3 consists of 11 residues. V lost 3 bases and J lost 8, with 7 bases in between. CDR1 and CDR2 from the germline V gene are KGHPV and FQNQEV (reference sequence).

In regard to this clone: All gene names here are mouse names. Coverage ceases 1 residue before the CDR3 finishes, and the germline J gene fills in the end. The gene calls are TRBV3 and TRBJ1-4; possible D gene TRBD1, 6 bases. This CDR3 has 14 amino acids. V lost 3 bases and J 7 bases, leaving 12 bases between the germline ends. Germline CDR1 is SNHLY and CDR2 is FYNGKV (reference sequence). CDR3 region: CASSLGGAVERLFF. The DNA read from the CDR3 is TGTGCCAGCAGCTTGGGGGGCGCGGTCGAAAGATTATTT.

Concerning this clone: Germline and genes here are mouse. The CDR3 extends 1 residue past the end of the read, so its final part is completed from the germline J gene. Additional DNA sequences in this sample encode the identical CDR3. This chain links TRBV26 with TRBJ1-1, with 7 nucleotides matching TRBD1. Looked up from germline, CDR1 is KGHPV and CDR2 is FQNQEV (reference sequence). V lost 3 bases and J lost 0; bases outside the gene matches: 1. The CDR3 loop spans 14 amino acids. CDR3 in amino acids: CASSLTGANTEVFF. The sequenced CDR3 bases are TGTGCCAGCAGTCTTACAGGGGCAAACACAGAAGTCTTC.

Regarding this clone: Gene names denote mouse genes. The DNA ends 1 residue before the CDR3 does, and the rest of the CDR3 is filled in from the germline J gene. V is TRBV26 and J is TRBJ1-5; D unclear. CDR1 KGHPV and CDR2 FQNQEV come from the germline V gene (reference sequence). The CDR3 has 12 residues. V was cut by 5 bases and J by 2 bases, with 4 bases left in between. The CDR3 bases that were read are TGTGCCAGCAGTTCGTACAACCAGGCTCCGCTT. Translating it yields CASSSYNQAPL. The entire CDR3 reads CASSSYNQAPLF.

On this clone: Genes here carry mouse names. The read halts 1 residue ahead of the CDR3 end, with the missing end drawn from the germline J gene. This chain uses TRBV13-2 with TRBJ2-5; no reliable D call. V lost 2 bases to trimming and J lost 0 bases, with 7 bases between them. CDR1 is NNHNN and CDR2 is SYGAGS in the germline V gene (reference sequence). This CDR3 region has 14 residues. The CDR3 bases that were read are TGTGCCAGCGGTGAAAGGGTTAACCAAGACACCCAGTAC. It specifies CASGERVNQDTQY. The full CDR3 sequence reads CASGERVNQDTQYF.

In regard to this clone: These gene names are mouse names. The read terminates 1 residue before the CDR3 end, so the remaining end is supplied by the germline J gene. This chain uses TRBV5 with TRBJ2-5, with 13 nucleotides matching TRBD2. The CDR3 runs 17 residues. V dropped 4 bases and J dropped 2; count of bases not matched to a gene: 6. Germline V gene lookup returns CDR1 LGHNA and CDR2 YNLKQL (reference sequence). The DNA read from the CDR3 is TGTGCCAGCAGCCCAGGACTGGGGGGGCCTGGCCAAGACACCCAGTAC. This codes for CASSPGLGGPGQDTQY. The CDR3, in full, reads CASSPGLGGPGQDTQYF.

This clone has a handful of counts. Genes here carry mouse names. The read halts 1 residue ahead of the CDR3 end, with the missing end drawn from the germline J gene. This chain links TRBV26 with TRBJ1-3, with 8 bases identical to TRBD1. CDR1 is KGHPV, CDR2 FQNQEV, per germline (reference sequence). CDR3 length: 14 residues. V trimming: 4 bases; J trimming: 2 bases; junction bases outside the gene matches: 1. Here the CDR3 reads CASSPQGAGNTLYF. The CDR3 bases that were read are TGTGCCAGCAGTCCACAGGGGGCTGGAAATACGCTCTAT. The full variable domain, in which reference TRBV26 and TRBJ1-3 provide the parts outside the CDR3, is NSKVIQTPRYLVKGQGQKAKMRCIPEKGHPVVFWYQQNKNNEFKFLINFQNQEVLQQIDMTEKRFSAECPSNSPCSLEIQSSEAGDSALYLCASSPQGAGNTLYFGEGSRLIVV.

As to this clone: Any gene name here is a mouse gene name. Sequencing ends 1 residue short of the CDR3 end; the germline J gene provides the rest. Other DNA sequences in this specimen translate into the identical CDR3. The chain employs TRBV26 and TRBJ1-1, with 7 nucleotides matching TRBD1. Looked up from germline, CDR1 is KGHPV and CDR2 is FQNQEV (reference sequence). This CDR3 is 14 amino acids long. Germline trimming cut 4 bases from V and 0 bases from J; bases unmatched to any gene: 2. The part of the CDR3 DNA that was read is TGTGCCAGCAGTCGACAGGGTGCAAACACAGAAGTCTTC. Translation: CASSRQGANTEVF. The full CDR3 is CASSRQGANTEVFF. Combining the CDR3 with reference TRBV26 and TRBJ1-1 gives the whole variable domain NSKVIQTPRYLVKGQGQKAKMRCIPEKGHPVVFWYQQNKNNEFKFLINFQNQEVLQQIDMTEKRFSAECPSNSPCSLEIQSSEAGDSALYLCASSRQGANTEVFFGKGTRLTVV.

Concerning this clone itself: Gene names are the mouse ones. Read coverage stops 1 residue before the CDR3 terminus; the germline J gene supplies the remainder. The V call is TRBV15, the J call TRBJ1-1; TRBD1 matches at 9 bases. The V segment lost 6 bases and the J segment 3 bases; nucleotides outside the gene matches: 2. Germline V CDR1 and CDR2: SGHND, FRSKSL. The CDR3 consists of 13 residues. Here the CDR3 reads CASRRTGDTEVFF. The part of the CDR3 DNA that was read is TGTGCCAGCAGGAGGACAGGGGACACAGAAGTCTTC.

With regard to this clone: Mouse gene names and germline throughout. The read comes to an end 1 residue before the CDR3 does, leaving the germline J gene to fill in the end. The chain employs TRBV16 and TRBJ2-4, with D perhaps matching TRBD2 (6 bases). The CDR3 totals 15 residues. Trimming pared 1 base from V and 1 base from J, leaving 9 bases between. CDR1 is SGHSA, CDR2 FRNQAP, per germline. The covered CDR3 bases are TGTGCAAGCAGCTTAGTGTTGGGGGGTCAAAACACCTTGTAC. It specifies CASSLVLGGQNTLY. The whole CDR3 sequence is CASSLVLGGQNTLYF. The full variable domain, completed using reference TRBV16 and TRBJ2-4, is NAGVIQTPRHKVTGKGQEATLWCEPISGHSAVFWYRQTIVQGLEFLTYFRNQAPIDDSGMPKERFSAQMPNQSHSTLKIQSTQPQDSAVYLCASSLVLGGQNTLYFGAGTRLSVL.

Regarding this clone: Genes here carry mouse names. The read ends 1 residue early relative to the CDR3; the germline J gene fills the gap. The chain employs TRBV23 and TRBJ2-7; the DNA was not used to check the table's D call, TRBD1. This CDR3 region has 12 residues. Germline V gene sequence: CDR1 KGHTA, CDR2 FQNQQP. The sequenced CDR3 bases are TGCTCCAGCAGTGAACAGGGTTATGAACAGTAC. Its protein product is CSSSEQGYEQY. In full, the CDR3 reads CSSSEQGYEQYF. Complete variable domain (other parts from reference TRBV23 and TRBJ2-7): DAAVTQKPRYLIKMKGQEAEMKCIPEKGHTAVFWYQQKQSKELKFLIYFQNQQPLDQIDMVKERFSAVCPSSSLCSLGIRTCEAEDSALYLCSSSEQGYEQYFGPGTRLTVL.

A remark on this clone: Gene names are the mouse ones. The read gets to within 1 residue of the CDR3 end, and the germline J gene fills in the rest. V usage is TRBV26 and J usage is TRBJ2-2; D gene ambiguous. V lost 1 base and J 0 bases, leaving 6 bases between the germline ends. CDR1 is KGHPV and CDR2 is FQNQEV in the germline V gene (reference sequence). This CDR3 region has 15 residues. CDR3: CASSLLVANTGQLYF. CDR3 DNA, as far as it was read: TGTGCCAGCAGTCTGTTGGTAGCAAACACCGGGCAGCTCTAC.

As concerns this clone: Gene names refer to mouse genes. The read finishes 1 residue shy of the CDR3 end, and the germline J gene is used to complete it. The rearrangement joins TRBV26 to TRBJ2-4; perhaps TRBD1 as D (5 bases). The CDR3 covers 14 residues. V lost 2 bases to trimming and J lost 0 bases, with 6 bases between them. Germline CDR1 and CDR2: KGHPV and FQNQEV (reference sequence). CDR3 protein: CASSLDSSQNTLYF. CDR3 bases read: TGTGCCAGCAGTCTGGACAGTAGTCAAAACACCTTGTAC.

To note about this clone: Genes and germline come from the mouse. Partial CDR3 DNA: TGTGCCAGCGGCAGGGTTAACAACCAGGCTCCGCTT. Its protein product is CASGRVNNQAPL. The entire CDR3 protein is CASGRVNNQAPLF. This sequence joins TRBV3 and TRBJ1-5; a possible D gene is TRBD1 (5 bases). The read ends 1 residue shy of where the CDR3 ends; the end is completed using the germline J gene. V shed 8 bases and J shed 0 bases, with 8 bases lying between them. Germline-derived CDR1 and CDR2 are SNHLY and FYNGKV (reference sequence). The CDR3 spans 13 residues.

Of note for this clone: These gene names are mouse names. The read ends 1 residue early relative to the CDR3; the germline J gene fills the gap. J is TRBJ2-1 and V is TRBV26, with 8 bases that match TRBD2. This CDR3 spans 14 amino acids. Germline CDR1 reads KGHPV; CDR2 reads FQNQEV (reference sequence). Trimming removed 2 bases from V and 4 bases from J; junction bases left unmatched: 1. The CDR3 sequence: CASSLNWGYAEQFF. Partial CDR3 DNA: TGTGCCAGCAGTCTGAACTGGGGGTATGCTGAGCAGTTC. Complete variable domain (other parts from reference TRBV26 and TRBJ2-1): NSKVIQTPRYLVKGQGQKAKMRCIPEKGHPVVFWYQQNKNNEFKFLINFQNQEVLQQIDMTEKRFSAECPSNSPCSLEIQSSEAGDSALYLCASSLNWGYAEQFFGPGTRLTVL.

A note on this clone: Here the gene names and germline are mouse. Coverage ceases 1 residue before the CDR3 finishes, and the germline J gene fills in the end. The chain is built from TRBV23 and TRBJ1-1; TRBD1, the table's D call, was not compared with the DNA. Germline V CDR1 and CDR2: KGHTA, FQNQQP. The CDR3 runs to 14 residues. The CDR3 protein is CSSSLGQSNTEVFF. The covered CDR3 bases are TGCTCCAGCAGCCTGGGACAGTCAAACACAGAAGTCTTC.